Shown below are 9 T cell receptor beta chains from a single sample sequenced in a study of blood T cell repertoires in COVID-19. Sequencing was performed with immunoSEQ multiplex PCR; in TCRdb, only in-frame clones are kept and a portion is missing. Among over 120,000 clones listed, around 72% were seen once. The sequencing input was peripheral blood. All receptors come from a woman aged 60 to 75 with acute or convalescent COVID-19.

The chain has TRBV2 and TRBJ2-2; D gene uncertain. CDR3 length: 12 residues. The V end lost 7 bases, the J end lost 7 bases, and 10 bases lay between the germline ends. CDR1 and CDR2 (germline): SNHLY, FYNNEI. The CDR3, as DNA: TGTGCCAGCAACGCGGCTATCGGGGAGCTGTTTTTT. Amino acid sequence: CASNAAIGELFF.

The chain uses TRBV2 and TRBJ2-7, with D perhaps matching TRBD2 (5 bases). CDR3 length: 18 residues. Germline CDR1 SNHLY, CDR2 FYNNEI. Trimming took 4 bases from V and 5 from J, leaving 27 bases between them. The CDR3 spells CASSAPRGREVPTNEQYF. The CDR3 DNA reads TGTGCCAGCAGTGCTCCCCGCGGCCGGGAAGTACCTACGAACGAGCAGTACTTC.

J is TRBJ2-7 and V is TRBV6-6; no definite D call. V was shortened by 2 bases and J by 1 base, with 6 bases between the two germline ends. Germline V gives CDR1 MNHNY, CDR2 SVGAGI (reference sequence). The CDR3 has 13 residues. CDR3 in DNA: TGTGCCAGCAGTTACCTTTCTTCCTACGAGCAGTACTTC. It is translated as CASSYLSSYEQYF.

J is TRBJ2-7 and V is TRBV21-1; the table's D gene call, TRBD1, was not cross checked with the DNA. TRBV21-1 is a pseudogene segment. The CDR3 totals 18 residues. The CDR3: CASSGPIYTGTLDYEQYF. DNA for the CDR3: TGTGCCAGCAGCGGACCCATTTACACAGGGACCTTGGACTACGAGCAGTACTTC.

This clone showed up many times. This chain links TRBV6-5 with TRBJ1-1, with D tentatively TRBD1 (5 bases). The CDR3 totals 14 residues. CDR1 and CDR2 (germline): MNHEY, SVGAGI. Trimming cost V 4 bases and J 1 base, with 10 bases left between them. This chain's CDR3 is CASSLTEENTEAFF. The DNA of the CDR3 is TGTGCCAGCAGTTTGACAGAGGAGAACACTGAAGCTTTCTTT.

Remarks on this clone: At the DNA level, this CDR3 is encoded by other sequences in the same sample as well. The chain uses TRBV6-5 and TRBJ2-7; the match to TRBD2 covers 7 bases. CDR1 and CDR2 (germline): MNHEY, SVGAGI. The J segment lost 1 base and the V segment lost 0 bases, leaving 0 bases of the junction unmatched. CDR3 length: 14 amino acids. CDR3 nucleotide sequence: TGTGCCAGCAGTTACTCGGGAGGGTCCTACGAGCAGTACTTC. It specifies CASSYSGGSYEQYF.

The chain is built from TRBV9 and TRBJ2-7, with D tentatively TRBD2 (7 bases). With 4 bases removed from V and 2 bases from J, the gap between germline ends came to 19 bases. This CDR3 spans 16 amino acids. CDR1 is SGDLS, CDR2 YYNGEE, per germline. The CDR3 sequence: CASSLIPGGRTYEQYF. The DNA of the CDR3 is TGTGCCAGCAGCCTCATCCCGGGGGGCCGAACCTACGAGCAGTACTTC. Complete variable domain (other parts from reference TRBV9 and TRBJ2-7): DSGVTQTPKHLITATGQRVTLRCSPRSGDLSVYWYQQSLDQGLQFLIQYYNGEERAKGNILERFSAQQFPDLHSELNLSSLELGDSALYFCASSLIPGGRTYEQYFGPGTRLTVT.

The V call is TRBV6-1, the J call TRBJ2-7; 15 bases map to TRBD2. The V gene's germline CDR1 is MNHNS and CDR2 SASEGT. This CDR3 is built from 15 residues. J lost 4 bases, V lost 3 bases, and 1 base had no gene match. The CDR3 sequence is CASSDGLAGGYEQYF. CDR3 nucleotides: TGTGCCAGCAGTGACGGACTAGCGGGAGGGTACGAGCAGTACTTC.

The chain carries TRBV2 and TRBJ1-1; the match to TRBD1 covers 7 bases. Germline V gene lookup returns CDR1 SNHLY and CDR2 FYNNEI. The CDR3 is 13 amino acids. The V gene end was trimmed by 7 bases and the J gene end by 4 bases; junction bases not matched to a gene: 6. In DNA form, the CDR3 reads TGTGCCAGCATGAAGGACAGGACCACTGAAGCTTTCTTT. Amino acids: CASMKDRTTEAFF.